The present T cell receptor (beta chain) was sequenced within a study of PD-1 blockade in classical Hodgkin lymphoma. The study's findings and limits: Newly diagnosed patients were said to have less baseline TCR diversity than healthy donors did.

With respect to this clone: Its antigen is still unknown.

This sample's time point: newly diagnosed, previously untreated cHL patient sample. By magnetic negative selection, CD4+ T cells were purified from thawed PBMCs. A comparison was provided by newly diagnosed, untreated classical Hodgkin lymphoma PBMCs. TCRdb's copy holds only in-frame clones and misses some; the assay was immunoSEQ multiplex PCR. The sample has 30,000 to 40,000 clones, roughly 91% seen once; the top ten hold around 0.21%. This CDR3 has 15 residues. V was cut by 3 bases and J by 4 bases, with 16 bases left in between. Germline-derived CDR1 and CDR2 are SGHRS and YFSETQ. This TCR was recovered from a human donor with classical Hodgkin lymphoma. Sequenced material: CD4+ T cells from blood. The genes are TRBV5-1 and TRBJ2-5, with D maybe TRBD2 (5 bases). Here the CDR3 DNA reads TGCGCCAGCAGCTCAGGACTTTCTGGAGGAGAGACCCAGTACTTC. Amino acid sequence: CASSSGLSGGETQYF.